A selection of T cell receptor beta chains follows, all from one sample in a study of blood T cells in healthy people across ages. TCRdb called the 5' RACE reads again in MiXCR, with one record for every CDR3 protein. The sample yields roughly 800,000 distinct CDR3 sequences, roughly 60% seen once. The specimen sequenced was blood. These receptors were collected from a man between 25 and 39 years old in good health. Each CDR3 is given with its conserved first and last residue. Each record gives: clone size, D gene, J gene, CDR3 length, V gene, CDR3 protein, CDR3 DNA. D genes are given only for firm matches. Not all rows give a size; the values are once, few, many and, for expanded clones, a class.

>few|NA|TRBJ2-5|12|TRBV29-1
CSVGPTQETQYF
TGCAGCGTTGGCCCGACTCAAGAGACCCAGTACTTC
>NA|NA|TRBJ2-3|14|TRBV9
CASSVEASLDTQYF
TGTGCCAGCAGCGTAGAGGCCAGTTTGGATACGCAGTATTTT
>once|NA|TRBJ1-6|13|TRBV6-2/TRBV6-3
CAGSPLGDSPLHF
TGTGCCGGCAGCCCTCTTGGGGACTCACCCCTCCACTTT
>NA|TRBD1|TRBJ2-7|15|TRBV12-3/TRBV12-4
CASRPRTGGTYEQYF
TGTGCCAGCAGACCGAGGACAGGGGGAACCTACGAGCAGTACTTC
>NA|TRBD1|TRBJ1-2|17|TRBV28
CASSPRDRGRSLLGYTF
TGTGCCAGCAGTCCGAGGGACAGGGGACGATCTTTATTGGGCTACACCTTC
>few|NA|TRBJ2-3|11|TRBV20-1
CSAKDTDTQYF
TGCAGTGCTAAGGACACAGATACGCAGTATTTT
>few|NA|TRBJ2-1|14|TRBV5-6
CASSLVGQTNEQFF
TGTGCCAGCAGCTTGGTGGGCCAGACCAATGAGCAGTTCTTC
>NA|NA|TRBJ2-5|12|TRBV3-1
CASRESKETQYF
TGTGCCAGCCGGGAGTCTAAAGAGACCCAGTACTTC
>NA|NA|TRBJ2-3|15|TRBV6-5
CASSPGLVGTDTQYF
TGTGCCAGCAGTCCCGGACTTGTGGGCACAGATACGCAGTATTTT
>NA|NA|TRBJ2-7|13|TRBV7-8
CASSLDGGHEQYF
TGTGCCAGCAGCTTAGACGGGGGCCACGAGCAGTACTTC
>NA|NA|TRBJ2-7|12|TRBV27
CASSPSVHVQYF
TGTGCCAGCAGCCCATCGGTCCACGTGCAGTACTTC
>NA|NA|TRBJ1-5|14|TRBV12-3/TRBV12-4
CASSLMTANQPQHF
TGTGCCAGCAGTTTAATGACAGCAAATCAGCCCCAGCATTTT
>NA|NA|TRBJ2-1|15|TRBV20-1
CSATPGRATYNEQFF
TGCAGTGCTACACCGGGACGAGCGACCTACAATGAGCAGTTCTTC
>few|NA|TRBJ1-1|13|TRBV10-3
CAISGDRRTEAFF
TGTGCCATCAGTGGTGACAGACGGACTGAAGCTTTCTTT
>NA|NA|TRBJ2-1|14|TRBV2
CASTYGNSNNEQFF
TGTGCCAGCACCTACGGGAACTCAAACAATGAGCAGTTCTTC
>NA|NA|TRBJ2-1|14|TRBV28
CASSAGGGYNEQFF
TGTGCCAGCAGTGCAGGTGGGGGTTACAATGAGCAGTTCTTC
>NA|TRBD2|TRBJ2-7|18|TRBV4-1
CASSPPWVTSGIHEEQYF
TGCGCCAGCAGCCCCCCGTGGGTGACTAGCGGGATTCATGAGGAGCAGTACTTC
>NA|NA|TRBJ2-3|14|TRBV20-1
CSAVSRFLTDTQYF
TGCAGTGCTGTTTCTAGGTTCCTCACAGATACGCAGTATTTT
>NA|NA|TRBJ2-7|14|TRBV5-1
CATKLQGPSGEQYF
TGCGCCACCAAGCTACAGGGACCTTCGGGGGAGCAGTACTTC
>NA|TRBD2|TRBJ2-1|18|TRBV20-1
CSARDPRLGAGVLGEQFF
TGCAGTGCTAGAGATCCTCGCCTGGGAGCGGGGGTTCTCGGGGAGCAGTTCTTC
>NA|NA|TRBJ2-7|15|TRBV5-1
CASSLAGTVPGEQYF
TGCGCCAGCAGCTTGGCCGGTACCGTCCCCGGGGAGCAGTACTTC
>NA|TRBD1|TRBJ2-1|13|TRBV29-1
CSVRQGSYDEQFF
TGCAGCGTAAGACAGGGCTCCTACGATGAGCAGTTCTTC
>NA|TRBD2|TRBJ2-3|17|TRBV6-5
CASSFLWTSGGTDTQYF
TGTGCCAGCAGTTTTCTATGGACTAGCGGGGGGACAGATACGCAGTATTTT
>NA|TRBD1|TRBJ2-1|14|TRBV20-1
CSAGSGTGYNEQFF
TGCAGTGCTGGATCCGGGACAGGGTACAATGAGCAGTTCTTC
>NA|NA|TRBJ2-5|15|TRBV3-1
CASSHPETRQETQYF
TGTGCCAGCAGCCACCCGGAAACCCGCCAAGAGACCCAGTACTTC
>NA|TRBD2|TRBJ2-1|16|TRBV10-3
CAISGSRLAENNEQFF
TGTGCCATCAGTGGTAGCAGGCTAGCGGAGAACAATGAGCAGTTCTTC
>NA|NA|TRBJ1-5|13|TRBV28
CASRDHSNQPQHF
TGTGCCAGCAGGGACCATAGCAATCAGCCCCAGCATTTT
>few|TRBD1|TRBJ2-7|15|TRBV5-5
CASSHWTGSMDEQYF
TGTGCCAGCAGCCATTGGACAGGGTCCATGGACGAGCAGTACTTC
>NA|NA|TRBJ1-1|12|TRBV29-1
CSTSRGDTEAFF
TGCAGCACCTCTCGGGGGGACACTGAAGCTTTCTTT
>NA|NA|TRBJ1-2|13|TRBV6-5
CASSLGPGDGYTF
TGTGCCAGCAGCCTTGGCCCTGGCGATGGCTACACCTTC
>few|NA|TRBJ2-5|16|TRBV20-1
CSARPTSESSQETQYF
TGCAGTGCTAGACCCACGTCTGAATCATCTCAAGAGACCCAGTACTTC
>NA|TRBD1|TRBJ2-5|14|TRBV18
CASSLGTDQETQYF
TGTGCCAGCTCACTCGGGACAGACCAAGAGACCCAGTACTTC
>NA|NA|TRBJ2-2|11|TRBV6-1
CASWAGGELFF
TGTGCCAGCTGGGCGGGCGGGGAGCTGTTTTTT
>NA|NA|TRBJ1-1|15|TRBV2
CASSAQGKRDTEAFF
TGTGCCAGCAGTGCGCAGGGAAAGAGGGACACTGAAGCTTTCTTT
>few|TRBD1|TRBJ2-1|15|TRBV7-2
CASSSGQGSYNEQFF
TGTGCCAGCAGCTCGGGACAGGGCTCCTACAATGAGCAGTTCTTC
>NA|NA|TRBJ1-2|14|TRBV5-1
CASSLGLGNYGYTF
TGCGCCAGCAGCCTGGGTCTTGGGAACTATGGCTACACCTTC
>NA|TRBD1|TRBJ2-1|17|TRBV6-6
CASTRTGPSFSYNEQFF
TGTGCCAGCACTCGGACAGGTCCGTCTTTTTCCTACAATGAGCAGTTCTTC
>NA|NA|TRBJ2-3|13|TRBV6-2/TRBV6-3
CASRGSATDTQYF
TGTGCCAGCCGCGGTAGCGCTACAGATACGCAGTATTTT
>NA|NA|TRBJ2-5|15|TRBV3-1
CVSSQNFGAEETQYF
TGTGTCAGCAGCCAAAATTTCGGGGCGGAAGAGACCCAGTACTTC
>NA|NA|TRBJ2-7|15|TRBV5-1
CTGSPPGRKSHEQYF
TGCACCGGCAGCCCCCCGGGGAGAAAGAGCCACGAGCAGTACTTC
>many|NA|TRBJ2-4|16|TRBV7-9
CASSTRVGVAKNIQYF
TGTGCCAGCAGCACCCGCGTTGGTGTAGCCAAAAACATTCAGTACTTC
>NA|NA|TRBJ2-3|14|TRBV12-5
CASGSMGLTDTQYF
TGTGCTAGTGGTTCGATGGGACTTACAGATACGCAGTATTTT
>NA|NA|TRBJ2-7|12|TRBV20-1
CSARDRFYEQYF
TGCAGTGCTAGAGACAGGTTCTACGAGCAGTACTTC
>once|NA|TRBJ2-1|15|TRBV10-3
CAIRGGQASYNEQFF
TGTGCCATCAGGGGAGGACAGGCCTCCTACAATGAGCAGTTCTTC
>few|NA|TRBJ2-7|13|TRBV7-2
CASSTDHLYEQYF
TGTGCCAGCAGCACGGACCATCTCTACGAGCAGTACTTC